What follows are 31 T cell receptor beta chains derived from one specimen sequenced in a study. Treg sorting used a CD4+CD25+CD127-/low gate. The TRBV12-4/TRBJ1-2 clonotypes were amplified using barcode primers with ligated adaptors. TCRdb re-called the multiplex PCR reads with MiXCR, one entry per CDR3 protein. The sample records around 700 distinct CDR3 sequences, approximately 30% being singletons. The sample was tumor-infiltrating Tregs sorted from the breast tumor. The receptors here all came from a female donor with breast cancer.

By its share, this clonotype is large. The CDR3 spells CASSGQGDGYTF. In DNA, the CDR3 is TGTGCCAGCAGCGGACAGGGTGATGGCTACACCTTC. J is TRBJ1-2 and V is TRBV12-3 or TRBV12-4; 8 nucleotides align to TRBD1. The V and J ends lost 6 bases and 6 bases, in that order; junction bases with no gene match: 3. This CDR3 region has 12 residues.

The chain has TRBV12-3 or TRBV12-4 and TRBJ1-2, with D possibly matching TRBD1 (5 bases). Trimming took 4 bases from V and 1 from J, leaving 16 bases between them. The CDR3 has 16 residues. For the CDR3, the DNA is TGTGCCAGCAGTTGGGACCGAGGGGCCTTTAACTATGGCTACACCTTC. Its protein is CASSWDRGAFNYGYTF.

This clonotype is large within its sample. This chain uses TRBV12-3 or TRBV12-4 with TRBJ1-2; no clear D. V was shortened by 1 base and J by 2 bases, with 8 bases between the two germline ends. The CDR3 length is 14 residues. CDR3 sequence: CASSLGTANYGYTF. CDR3 sequence (DNA): TGTGCCAGCAGTTTAGGGACGGCCAACTATGGCTACACCTTC.

This chain joins TRBV12-3 or TRBV12-4 and TRBJ1-2, with 7 bases matching TRBD1. Trimming removed 6 bases from V and 6 bases from J; junction bases left unmatched: 7. The CDR3 consists of 13 residues. CDR3: CASSPTGSHGYTF. The DNA for the CDR3 is TGTGCCAGCAGCCCGACAGGGAGTCATGGCTACACCTTC.

By sample share, this clonotype is large. The V gene is TRBV12-3 or TRBV12-4, the J gene TRBJ1-2, with 7 bases identical to TRBD1. The CDR3 totals 16 residues. J lost 5 bases, V lost 6 bases, and 15 bases had no gene match. CDR3 amino acids: CASSQRDSRTLYGYTF. For the CDR3, the DNA is TGTGCCAGCAGCCAGAGGGACAGCCGGACGTTGTATGGCTACACCTTC.

Within the sample, this clonotype is large. This chain connects TRBV12-3 or TRBV12-4 to TRBJ1-2; possible D gene TRBD1, 5 bases. The CDR3 loop spans 13 amino acids. V was clipped by 5 bases and J by 1 base, with 8 bases between them. This CDR3 is CASSLQDNYGYTF. CDR3 coding DNA: TGTGCCAGCAGTCTACAGGATAACTATGGCTACACCTTC.

By share of the sample, this clonotype is large. V usage is TRBV12-3 or TRBV12-4 and J usage is TRBJ1-2; D is ambiguous. The CDR3 spans 13 residues. V was cut by 7 bases and J by 6 bases, with 15 bases left in between. CDR3 residues: CASTTRVLDGYTF. DNA of the CDR3: TGTGCCAGCACCACCCGAGTACTTGATGGCTACACCTTC.

Within the sample, this clonotype is large (0.1 to 1%). The chain carries TRBV12-3 or TRBV12-4 and TRBJ1-2; 8 bases are shared with TRBD1. The V and J ends lost 2 bases and 7 bases, in that order; junction bases with no gene match: 9. The CDR3 has 15 residues. CDR3 sequence reads: CASSLPRQGRGGYTF. DNA of the CDR3: TGTGCCAGCAGTTTACCACGACAGGGGAGGGGTGGCTACACCTTC.

This clonotype was found many times. CDR3 residues: CASSLGGSAGYTF. In DNA, the CDR3 is TGTGCCAGCAGCCTCGGAGGTTCGGCTGGCTACACCTTC. V is TRBV12-3 or TRBV12-4 and J is TRBJ1-2, with D hard to call. The CDR3 length is 13 residues. V lost 6 bases and J 7 bases, leaving 15 bases between the germline ends.

This clonotype showed up just a few times. The chain employs TRBV12-3 or TRBV12-4 and TRBJ1-2; 7 positions match TRBD1. The V and J ends lost 5 bases and 4 bases, in that order; junction bases with no gene match: 4. CDR3 size: 13 residues. Here the CDR3 reads CASSRQGGYGYTF. The CDR3 coding sequence is TGTGCCAGCAGTAGACAGGGCGGCTATGGCTACACCTTC.

The chain joins TRBV12-3 or TRBV12-4 to TRBJ1-2; 7 bases are shared with TRBD1. J was trimmed by 4 bases and V by 2 bases; bases with no gene match: 4. The CDR3 has 14 amino acids. CDR3 nucleotide sequence: TGTGCCAGCAGTTTACCGGGACAGAGCTATGGCTACACCTTC. It is translated as CASSLPGQSYGYTF.

The CDR3 reads CASSLVVTGSHGYTF. The CDR3, as DNA: TGTGCCAGCAGTTTAGTTGTAACAGGGAGTCATGGCTACACCTTC. The rearrangement links TRBV12-3 or TRBV12-4 to TRBJ1-2; TRBD1 is a possible D gene (6 bases). The CDR3 extends over 15 amino acids. Trimming removed 1 base at V and 6 bases at J, with 15 bases between.

Sample share makes this clonotype large. The chain links TRBV12-3 or TRBV12-4 to TRBJ1-2; perhaps TRBD1 as D (6 bases). V shed 2 bases and J shed 7 bases, with 11 bases lying between them. The CDR3 is made up of 13 amino acids. DNA of the CDR3: TGTGCCAGCAGTTTAAGGACAGAGCTTGGCTACACCTTC. This translates into CASSLRTELGYTF.

There are a few counts of this clonotype. The V call is TRBV12-3 or TRBV12-4, the J call TRBJ1-2, with 7 bases lining up with TRBD1. The CDR3 has 16 amino acids. After removal of 4 bases from V and 4 bases from J, the junction contained 12 bases not matched to a gene. The CDR3 DNA sequence: TGTGCCAGCAGTTCGTATTCCGGGACAGATTTCTATGGCTACACCTTC. Its translation: CASSSYSGTDFYGYTF.

In this sample, this clonotype turned up a few times. The V gene is TRBV12-3 or TRBV12-4, the J gene TRBJ1-2; D gene ambiguous. The V and J ends lost 0 bases and 8 bases respectively, with 16 bases between them. The CDR3 is 15 amino acids. The CDR3 here is CASSLALACLDGYTF. The CDR3 DNA reads TGTGCCAGCAGTTTAGCGCTGGCTTGTCTCGACGGCTACACCTTC.

By proportion, this clonotype is large (0.1 to 1%). J is TRBJ1-2 and V is TRBV12-3 or TRBV12-4; weak D call: TRBD1 (6 bases). The ends were cut back, 3 bases at V and 4 bases at J, with 15 bases in the middle. The length of the CDR3 is 15 residues. This chain's CDR3 is CASSLRQDSLYGYTF. DNA for the CDR3: TGTGCCAGCAGTTTGAGACAGGACAGTCTCTATGGCTACACCTTC.

In its sample, this clonotype was seen a few times. This chain joins TRBV12-3 or TRBV12-4 and TRBJ1-2; 7 nucleotides agree with TRBD1. V shed 4 bases, J shed 4 bases, and the junction held 12 bases outside the gene matches. This CDR3 has 16 residues. This CDR3 is CASSSYSGTASYGYTF. CDR3 DNA sequence: TGTGCCAGCAGTTCGTATTCCGGGACAGCAAGCTATGGCTACACCTTC.

This clonotype was counted a few times. The chain carries TRBV12-3 or TRBV12-4 and TRBJ1-2, with no clear D. V lost 1 base, J lost 7 bases, and 4 bases lay in between. The CDR3 consists of 11 residues. The CDR3: CASSLGGGYTF. The CDR3 nucleotides read TGTGCCAGCAGTTTAGGTGGTGGCTACACCTTC.

This clonotype is large (0.1 to 1%) within its sample. The chain has TRBV12-3 or TRBV12-4 and TRBJ1-2; D is possibly TRBD1 (6 bases). The CDR3 loop spans 13 amino acids. The V gene lost 5 bases and the J gene lost 6 bases, with 13 bases spanning the gap. The CDR3 DNA sequence: TGTGCCAGCAGTGACACAGGGCCCCATGGCTACACCTTC. This sequence encodes CASSDTGPHGYTF.

Sample share makes this clonotype large. The chain couples TRBV12-3 or TRBV12-4 to TRBJ1-2, with D uncertain. Trimming shortened V by 5 bases and J by 3 bases, and 7 bases separated the two germline ends. The CDR3 is 12 residues long. CDR3 amino acids: CASSHSDYGYTF. The CDR3 DNA follows: TGTGCCAGCAGTCACTCAGACTATGGCTACACCTTC.

The chain recombines TRBV12-3 or TRBV12-4 with TRBJ1-2; 7 bases match TRBD1. The CDR3 is 14 amino acids. V lost 6 bases to trimming and J lost 4 bases; unmatched junction nucleotides: 8. The CDR3 protein is CASSSGTASYGYTF. The DNA for the CDR3 is TGTGCCAGCAGCTCCGGGACAGCAAGCTATGGCTACACCTTC.

The CDR3 region has the DNA TGTGCCAGCAGTTTGGAGACAGGGCGCTATGGCTACACCTTC. It is translated as CASSLETGRYGYTF. V usage is TRBV12-3 or TRBV12-4 and J usage is TRBJ1-2; 7 nucleotides match TRBD1. The CDR3 is 14 residues long. The ends lost 3 bases at V and 4 bases at J; junction bases unmatched: 5.

The chain recombines TRBV12-3 or TRBV12-4 with TRBJ1-2; 9 bases agree with TRBD1. Trimming removed 5 bases from V and 6 bases from J; junction bases left unmatched: 7. This CDR3 contains 14 residues. CDR3: CASSQGQGPDGYTF. CDR3 nucleotides: TGTGCCAGCAGTCAGGGACAGGGCCCTGATGGCTACACCTTC.

The chain couples TRBV12-3 or TRBV12-4 to TRBJ1-2; D is ambiguous. This CDR3 has 10 amino acids. V lost 5 bases, J lost 8 bases, and 6 bases lay in between. CDR3 in DNA: TGTGCCAGCAGTGGTAAGGGCTACACCTTC. This sequence encodes CASSGKGYTF.

The chain employs TRBV12-3 or TRBV12-4 and TRBJ1-2; D not certain. Trimming left V 7 bases short and J 8 bases short, with 17 bases between. The CDR3 runs to 13 residues. The CDR3 loop is CASTLGPERGYTF. The CDR3 DNA reads as TGTGCCAGCACCCTAGGACCGGAGAGGGGCTACACCTTC.

In its sample, this clonotype is medium-sized. The genes are TRBV12-3 or TRBV12-4 and TRBJ1-2; D gene uncertain. The CDR3 is 13 residues long. The germline V and J ends were trimmed by 6 bases and 7 bases, with 15 bases remaining between them. The CDR3 loop is CASSLGSSAGYTF. CDR3 bases: TGTGCCAGCAGCCTCGGGAGTTCGGCTGGCTACACCTTC.

In its sample, this clonotype was seen a few times. This chain connects TRBV12-3 or TRBV12-4 to TRBJ1-2; 8 bases agree with TRBD1. The CDR3 extends over 13 amino acids. V lost 5 bases, J lost 5 bases, and 4 bases stayed unmatched. The CDR3: CASSRQGRYGYTF. The CDR3 DNA reads as TGTGCCAGCAGTAGACAGGGGAGATATGGCTACACCTTC.

This clonotype was seen a single time. V usage is TRBV12-3 or TRBV12-4 and J usage is TRBJ1-2; 8 bases fit TRBD1. The junction had 8 bases not matched to a gene; V was cut back by 6 bases and J by 5 bases. This CDR3 spans 14 amino acids. In DNA form, the CDR3 reads TGTGCCAGCAGCCCGGACAGGGATCATTATGGCTACACCTTC. It translates to CASSPDRDHYGYTF.

In its sample, this clonotype is large. The CDR3 bases are TGTGCCAGCAGTTTTCGGACGCCTCTTGGCTACACCTTC. Translation gives CASSFRTPLGYTF. J is TRBJ1-2 and V is TRBV12-3 or TRBV12-4; D gene unclear. Trimming shortened V by 3 bases and J by 7 bases, and 12 bases separated the two germline ends. The CDR3 runs 13 residues.

In its sample, this clonotype is large. This sequence joins TRBV12-3 or TRBV12-4 and TRBJ1-2; 9 bases map to TRBD1. The CDR3 is made up of 15 amino acids. V shed 6 bases, J shed 8 bases, and the junction held 13 bases outside the gene matches. The CDR3 spells CASRSSSGTGWGYTF. The CDR3 bases are TGTGCCAGCAGATCTTCTTCCGGGACAGGGTGGGGCTACACCTTC.

The chain is built from TRBV12-3 or TRBV12-4 and TRBJ1-2, with 7 bases aligning to TRBD1. The CDR3 totals 12 residues. J lost 3 bases, V lost 10 bases, and 5 bases had no gene match. The CDR3 sequence is CATATGDYGYTF. The CDR3 region has the DNA TGTGCCACCGCAACAGGGGACTATGGCTACACCTTC.